This paragraph covers one T cell receptor (beta chain) sequence. Per the original methods: By means of reference gene primer amplification, nucleated cell counts were estimated. Repertoires were generated with immunoSEQ multiplex PCR, while TCRdb's copy carries only in-frame clones and drops some. V, J and clone size reflect that table, while D and trimming were determined from the DNA. The data contain 200,000 to 250,000 clones, roughly four fifths of them singletons. The sample originates from a study of blood T cell repertoires in COVID-19. Overall study context: Acute and convalescent COVID-19 specimens originated in the United States, Italy and Spain. In each case, the material was cDNA or gDNA derived from T cells, B-cell-depleted T cells, or PBMCs.

Seattle's enrolled individuals joined amid active infection and were then monitored longitudinally. The CDR3 is 16 amino acids. V dropped 6 bases and J dropped 12; count of bases not matched to a gene: 13. CDR1 is MDHEN, CDR2 SYDVKM, per germline. Sample: peripheral blood. This sequence originates from a woman in her seventies with COVID-19, enrolled during active disease. The chain is built from TRBV28 and TRBJ2-1; 14 nucleotides line up with TRBD2. The CDR3: CASSRTGTSGSSVQFF. In nucleotides, the CDR3 is TGTGCCAGCAGCCGAACCGGGACTAGCGGGAGTTCCGTGCAGTTCTTC.